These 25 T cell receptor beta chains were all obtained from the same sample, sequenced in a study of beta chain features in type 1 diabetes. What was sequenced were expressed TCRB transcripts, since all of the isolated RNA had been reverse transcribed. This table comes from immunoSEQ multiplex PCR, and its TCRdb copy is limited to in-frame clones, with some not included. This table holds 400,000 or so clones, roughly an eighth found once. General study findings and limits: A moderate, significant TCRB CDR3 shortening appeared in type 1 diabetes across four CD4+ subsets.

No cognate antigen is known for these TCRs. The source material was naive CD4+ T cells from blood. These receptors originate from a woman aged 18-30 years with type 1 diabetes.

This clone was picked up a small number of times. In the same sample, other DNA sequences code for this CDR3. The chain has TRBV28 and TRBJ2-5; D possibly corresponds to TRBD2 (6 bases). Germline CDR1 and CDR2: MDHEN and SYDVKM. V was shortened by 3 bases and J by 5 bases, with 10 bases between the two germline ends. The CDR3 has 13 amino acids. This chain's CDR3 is CASSLGREETQYF. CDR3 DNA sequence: TGTGCCAGCAGTTTGGGCCGGGAGGAGACCCAGTACTTC.

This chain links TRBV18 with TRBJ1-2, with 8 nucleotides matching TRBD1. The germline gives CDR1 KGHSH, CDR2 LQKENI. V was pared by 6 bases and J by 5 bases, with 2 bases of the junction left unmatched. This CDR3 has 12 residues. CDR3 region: CASSGTGYGYTF. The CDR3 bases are TGTGCCAGCTCCGGGACAGGTTATGGCTACACCTTC.

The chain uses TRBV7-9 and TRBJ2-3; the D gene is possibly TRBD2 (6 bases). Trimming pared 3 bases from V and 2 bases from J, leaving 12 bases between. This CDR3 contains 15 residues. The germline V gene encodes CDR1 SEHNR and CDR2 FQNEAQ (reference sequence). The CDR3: CASSFDSGSTDTQYF. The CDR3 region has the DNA TGTGCCAGCAGCTTCGATAGCGGCTCCACAGATACGCAGTATTTT.

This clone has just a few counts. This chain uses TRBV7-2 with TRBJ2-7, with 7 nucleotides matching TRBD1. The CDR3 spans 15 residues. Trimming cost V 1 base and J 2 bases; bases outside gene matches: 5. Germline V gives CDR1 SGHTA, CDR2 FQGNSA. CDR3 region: CASSLEGAKAYEQYF. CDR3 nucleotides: TGTGCCAGCAGCTTAGAGGGGGCGAAAGCCTACGAGCAGTACTTC.

The CDR3, as DNA: TGTGCCAGACACAGGGGGCAGAACACTGAAGCTTTCTTT. Protein: CARHRGQNTEAFF. The chain recombines TRBV5-8 with TRBJ1-1, with TRBD1 identical over 9 bases. The germline CDR1 and CDR2 sequences are SGHTS and YDEGEE. The CDR3 sequence is 13 residues long. V was clipped by 8 bases and J by 1 base; unmatched bases: 3.

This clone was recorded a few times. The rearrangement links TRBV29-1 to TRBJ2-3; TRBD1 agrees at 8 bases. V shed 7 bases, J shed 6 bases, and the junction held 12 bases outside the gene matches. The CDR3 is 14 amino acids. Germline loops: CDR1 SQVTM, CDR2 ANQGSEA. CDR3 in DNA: TGCAGCGCCTGCCCCGAGACAGGGGCGGATACGCAGTATTTT. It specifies CSACPETGADTQYF.

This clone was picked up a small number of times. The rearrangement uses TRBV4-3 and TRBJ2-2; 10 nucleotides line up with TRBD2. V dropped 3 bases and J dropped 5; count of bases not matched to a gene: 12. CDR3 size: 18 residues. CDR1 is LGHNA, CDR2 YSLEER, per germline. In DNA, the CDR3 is TGCGCCAGCAGCCAGGATATTAGCGGGGGGACTACAACCGGGGAGCTGTTTTTT. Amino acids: CASSQDISGGTTTGELFF.

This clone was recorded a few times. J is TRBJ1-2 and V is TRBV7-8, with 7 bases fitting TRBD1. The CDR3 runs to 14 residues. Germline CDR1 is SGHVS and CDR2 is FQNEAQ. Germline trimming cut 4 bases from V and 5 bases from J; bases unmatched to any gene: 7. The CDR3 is CASSSRDRAYGYTF. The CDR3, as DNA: TGTGCCAGCAGCTCTCGTGACAGGGCTTATGGCTACACCTTC. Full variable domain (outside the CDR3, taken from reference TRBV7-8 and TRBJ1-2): GAGVSQSPRYKVAKRGQDVALRCDPISGHVSLFWYQQALGQGPEFLTYFQNEAQLDKSGLPSDRFFAERPEGSVSTLKIQRTQQEDSAVYLCASSSRDRAYGYTFGSGTRLTVV.

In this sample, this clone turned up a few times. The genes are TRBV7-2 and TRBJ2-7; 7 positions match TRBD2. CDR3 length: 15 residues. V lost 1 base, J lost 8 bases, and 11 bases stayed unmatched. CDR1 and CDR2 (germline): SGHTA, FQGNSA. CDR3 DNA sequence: TGTGCCAGCAGCTTAGTGGCTAGCGGCCTTGATCAGCAGTACTTC. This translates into CASSLVASGLDQQYF.

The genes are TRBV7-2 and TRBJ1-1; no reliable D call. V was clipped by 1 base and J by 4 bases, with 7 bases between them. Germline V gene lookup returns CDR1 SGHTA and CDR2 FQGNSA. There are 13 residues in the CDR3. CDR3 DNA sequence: TGTGCCAGCAGCTTAGGCTATGTCACTGAAGCTTTCTTT. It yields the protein CASSLGYVTEAFF.

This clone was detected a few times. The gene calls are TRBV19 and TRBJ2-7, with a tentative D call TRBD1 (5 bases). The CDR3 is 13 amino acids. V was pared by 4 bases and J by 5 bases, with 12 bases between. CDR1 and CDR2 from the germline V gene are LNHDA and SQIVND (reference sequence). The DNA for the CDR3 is TGTGCCAGTAGTAAGGACACGTTGGACGAGCAGTACTTC. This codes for CASSKDTLDEQYF.

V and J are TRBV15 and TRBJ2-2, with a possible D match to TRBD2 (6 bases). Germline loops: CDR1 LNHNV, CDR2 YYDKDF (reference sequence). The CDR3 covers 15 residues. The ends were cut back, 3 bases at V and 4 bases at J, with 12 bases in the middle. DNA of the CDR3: TGTGCCACCAGCAGTGGAGGGGTAGCCACCGGGGAGCTGTTTTTT. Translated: CATSSGGVATGELFF.

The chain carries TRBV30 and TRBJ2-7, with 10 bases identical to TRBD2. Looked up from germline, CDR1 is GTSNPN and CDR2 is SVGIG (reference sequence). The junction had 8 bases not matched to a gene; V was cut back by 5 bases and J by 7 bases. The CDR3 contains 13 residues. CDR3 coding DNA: TGTGCCTGGGTCCCTAGCGGGAGCGGAGAGCAGTACTTC. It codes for CAWVPSGSGEQYF.

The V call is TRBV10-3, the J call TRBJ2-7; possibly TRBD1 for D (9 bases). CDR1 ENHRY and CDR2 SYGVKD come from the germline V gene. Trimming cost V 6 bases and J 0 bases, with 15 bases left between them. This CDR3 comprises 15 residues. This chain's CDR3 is CAISAGGQGSYEQYF. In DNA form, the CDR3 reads TGTGCCATCAGCGCGGGGGGACAGGGCTCCTACGAGCAGTACTTC.

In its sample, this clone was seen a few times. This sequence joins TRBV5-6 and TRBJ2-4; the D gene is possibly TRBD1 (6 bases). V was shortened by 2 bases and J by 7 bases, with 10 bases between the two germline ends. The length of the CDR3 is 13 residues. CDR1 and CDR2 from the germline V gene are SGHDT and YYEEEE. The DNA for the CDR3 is TGTGCCAGCAGCTTCTCAGGGGCGAACATTCAGTACTTC. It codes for CASSFSGANIQYF.

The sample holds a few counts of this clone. CDR3 in amino acids: CASSPRTDEAFF. In DNA form, the CDR3 reads TGTGCCAGCTCACCAAGGACAGATGAAGCTTTCTTT. This chain links TRBV18 with TRBJ1-1; possible D gene TRBD1, 6 bases. Germline lookup yields CDR1 KGHSH and CDR2 LQKENI. The CDR3 has 12 amino acids. Trimming stripped 2 bases from V and 7 bases from J, with 8 bases between.

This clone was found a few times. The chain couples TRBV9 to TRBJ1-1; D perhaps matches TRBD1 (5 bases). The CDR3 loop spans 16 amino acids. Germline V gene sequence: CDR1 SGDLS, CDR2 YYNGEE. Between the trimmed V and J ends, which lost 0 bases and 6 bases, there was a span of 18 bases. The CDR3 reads CASSVGAGADSPEAFF. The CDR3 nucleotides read TGTGCCAGCAGCGTAGGGGCTGGGGCAGACTCACCTGAAGCTTTCTTT.

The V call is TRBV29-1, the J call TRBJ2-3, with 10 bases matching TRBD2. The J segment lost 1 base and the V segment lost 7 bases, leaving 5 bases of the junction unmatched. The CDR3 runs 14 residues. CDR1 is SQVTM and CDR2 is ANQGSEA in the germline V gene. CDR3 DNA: TGCAGCGCCTCCGGGACTAGCGGCACAGATACGCAGTATTTT. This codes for CSASGTSGTDTQYF.

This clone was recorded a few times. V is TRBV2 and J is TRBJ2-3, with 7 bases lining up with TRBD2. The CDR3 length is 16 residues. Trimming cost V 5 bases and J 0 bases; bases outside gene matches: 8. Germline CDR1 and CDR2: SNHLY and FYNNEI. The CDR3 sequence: CASSPRTRSSTDTQYF. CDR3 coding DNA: TGTGCCAGCAGTCCTAGGACTAGAAGTAGCACAGATACGCAGTATTTT.

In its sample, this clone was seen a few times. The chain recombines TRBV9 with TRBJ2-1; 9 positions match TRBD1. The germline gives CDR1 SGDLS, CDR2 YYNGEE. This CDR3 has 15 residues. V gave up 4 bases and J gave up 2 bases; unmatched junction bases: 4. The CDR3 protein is CASSLGQGPYNEQFF. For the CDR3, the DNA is TGTGCCAGCAGCTTGGGACAGGGTCCCTACAATGAGCAGTTCTTC. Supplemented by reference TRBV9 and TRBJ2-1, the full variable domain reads DSGVTQTPKHLITATGQRVTLRCSPRSGDLSVYWYQQSLDQGLQFLIQYYNGEERAKGNILERFSAQQFPDLHSELNLSSLELGDSALYFCASSLGQGPYNEQFFGPGTRLTVL.

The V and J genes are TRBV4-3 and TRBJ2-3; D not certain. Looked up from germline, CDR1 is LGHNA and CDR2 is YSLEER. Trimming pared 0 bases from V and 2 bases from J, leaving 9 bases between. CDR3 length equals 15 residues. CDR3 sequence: CASSQEGQATDTQYF. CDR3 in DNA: TGCGCCAGCAGCCAAGAAGGCCAGGCCACAGATACGCAGTATTTT.

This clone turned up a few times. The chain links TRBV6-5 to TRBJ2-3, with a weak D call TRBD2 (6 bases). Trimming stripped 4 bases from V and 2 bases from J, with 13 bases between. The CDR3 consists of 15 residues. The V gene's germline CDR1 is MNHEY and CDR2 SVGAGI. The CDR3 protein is CASSWRDSPTDTQYF. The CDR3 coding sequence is TGTGCCAGCAGTTGGAGGGATTCTCCCACAGATACGCAGTATTTT.

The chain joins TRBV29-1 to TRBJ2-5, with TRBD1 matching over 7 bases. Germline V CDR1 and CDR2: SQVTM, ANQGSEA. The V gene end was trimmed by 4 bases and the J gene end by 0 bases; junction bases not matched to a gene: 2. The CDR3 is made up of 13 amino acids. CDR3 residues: CSVAQGDQETQYF. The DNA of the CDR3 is TGCAGCGTTGCCCAGGGGGACCAAGAGACCCAGTACTTC.

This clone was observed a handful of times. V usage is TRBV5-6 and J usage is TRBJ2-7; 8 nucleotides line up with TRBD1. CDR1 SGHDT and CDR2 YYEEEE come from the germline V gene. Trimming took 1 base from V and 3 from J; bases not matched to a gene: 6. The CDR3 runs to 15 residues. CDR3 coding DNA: TGTGCCAGCAGCTTGTGGGACAGGAGCCACTACGAGCAGTACTTC. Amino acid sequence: CASSLWDRSHYEQYF.

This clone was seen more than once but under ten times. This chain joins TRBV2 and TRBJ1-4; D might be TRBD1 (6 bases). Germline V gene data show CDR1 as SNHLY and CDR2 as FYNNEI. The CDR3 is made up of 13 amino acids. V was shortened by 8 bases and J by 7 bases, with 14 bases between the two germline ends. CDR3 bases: TGTGCCAGCGTCGGCAGGGGTGTTGAAAAACTGTTTTTT. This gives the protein CASVGRGVEKLFF.